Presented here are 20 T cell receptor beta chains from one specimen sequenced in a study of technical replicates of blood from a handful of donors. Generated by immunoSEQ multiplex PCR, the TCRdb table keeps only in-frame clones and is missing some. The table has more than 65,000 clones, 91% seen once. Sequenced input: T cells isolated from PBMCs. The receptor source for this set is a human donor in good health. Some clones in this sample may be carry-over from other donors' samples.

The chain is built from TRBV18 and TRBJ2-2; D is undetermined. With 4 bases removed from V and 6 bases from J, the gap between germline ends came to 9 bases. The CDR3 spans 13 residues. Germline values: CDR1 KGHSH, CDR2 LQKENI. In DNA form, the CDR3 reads TGTGCCAGCTCACGGAACGAGGCCGGGGAGCTGTTTTTT. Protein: CASSRNEAGELFF. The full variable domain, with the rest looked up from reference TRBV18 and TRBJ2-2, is NAGVMQNPRHLVRRRGQEARLRCSPMKGHSHVYWYRQLPEEGLKFMVYLQKENIIDESGMPKERFSAEFPKEGPSILRIQQVVRGDSAAYFCASSRNEAGELFFGEGSRLTVL.

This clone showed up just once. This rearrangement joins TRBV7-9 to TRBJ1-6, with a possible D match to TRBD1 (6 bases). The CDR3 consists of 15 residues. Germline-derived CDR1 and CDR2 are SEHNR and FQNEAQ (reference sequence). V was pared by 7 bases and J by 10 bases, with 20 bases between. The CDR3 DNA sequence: TGTGCCAGCACCGCGGCGGGGGGCGCGGGATCACCCCTCCACTTT. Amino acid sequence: CASTAAGGAGSPLHF.

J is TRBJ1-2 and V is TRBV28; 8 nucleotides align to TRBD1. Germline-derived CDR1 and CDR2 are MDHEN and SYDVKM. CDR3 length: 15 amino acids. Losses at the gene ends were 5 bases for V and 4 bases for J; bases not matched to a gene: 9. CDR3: CASSIGQGTIYGYTF. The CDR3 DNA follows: TGTGCCAGCAGTATAGGACAGGGAACAATCTATGGCTACACCTTC.

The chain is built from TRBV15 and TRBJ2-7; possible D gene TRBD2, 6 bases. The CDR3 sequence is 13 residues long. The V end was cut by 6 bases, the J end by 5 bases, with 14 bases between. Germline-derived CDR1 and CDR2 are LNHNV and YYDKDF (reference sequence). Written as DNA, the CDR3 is TGTGCCACCAGTTTACTAGGAGGGAACGAGCAGTACTTC. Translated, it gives CATSLLGGNEQYF.

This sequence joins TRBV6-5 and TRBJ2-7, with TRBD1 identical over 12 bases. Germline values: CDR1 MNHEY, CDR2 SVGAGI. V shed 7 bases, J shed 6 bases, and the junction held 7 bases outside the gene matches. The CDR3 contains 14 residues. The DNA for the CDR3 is TGTGCCAGCAAACAAGGGGACAGGGGGCCCGAGCAGTACTTC. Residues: CASKQGDRGPEQYF.

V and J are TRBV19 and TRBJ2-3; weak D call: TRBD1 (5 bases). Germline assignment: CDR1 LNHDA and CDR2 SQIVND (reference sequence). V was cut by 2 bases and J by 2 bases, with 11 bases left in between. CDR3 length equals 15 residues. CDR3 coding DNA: TGTGCCAGTAGTATATCTGGGGCTTTCACAGATACGCAGTATTTT. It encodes CASSISGAFTDTQYF.

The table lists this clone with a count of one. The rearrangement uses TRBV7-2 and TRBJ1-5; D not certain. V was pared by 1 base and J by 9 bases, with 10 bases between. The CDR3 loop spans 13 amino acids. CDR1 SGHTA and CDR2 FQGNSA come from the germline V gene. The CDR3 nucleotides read TGTGCCAGCAGCTTAGATTCGAGGCTGCCCCAGCATTTT. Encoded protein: CASSLDSRLPQHF.

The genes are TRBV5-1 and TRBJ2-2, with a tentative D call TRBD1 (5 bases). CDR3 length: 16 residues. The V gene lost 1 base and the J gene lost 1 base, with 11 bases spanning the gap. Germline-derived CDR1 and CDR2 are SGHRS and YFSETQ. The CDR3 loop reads CASSLFYTGNTGELFF. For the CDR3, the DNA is TGCGCCAGCAGCTTGTTTTACACAGGGAACACCGGGGAGCTGTTTTTT. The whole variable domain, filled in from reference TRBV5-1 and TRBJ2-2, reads KAGVTQTPRYLIKTRGQQVTLSCSPISGHRSVSWYQQTPGQGLQFLFEYFSETQRNKGNFPGRFSGRQFSNSRSEMNVSTLELGDSALYLCASSLFYTGNTGELFFGEGSRLTVL.

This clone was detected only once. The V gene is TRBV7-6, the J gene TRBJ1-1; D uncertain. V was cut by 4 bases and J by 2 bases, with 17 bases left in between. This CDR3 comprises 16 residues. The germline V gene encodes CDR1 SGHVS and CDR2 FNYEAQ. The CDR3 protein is CASSSQNRYPNTEAFF. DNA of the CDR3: TGTGCCAGCAGCTCCCAAAACAGATATCCAAACACTGAAGCTTTCTTT.

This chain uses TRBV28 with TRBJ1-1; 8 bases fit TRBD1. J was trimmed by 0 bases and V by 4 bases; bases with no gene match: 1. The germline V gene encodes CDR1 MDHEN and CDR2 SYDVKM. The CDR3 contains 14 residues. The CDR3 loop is CASSSGQVNTEAFF. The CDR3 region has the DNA TGTGCCAGCAGTTCGGGACAGGTGAACACTGAAGCTTTCTTT.

In nucleotides, the CDR3 is TGTGCCAGCAAGGGGGCTAGCGGGCTATCCGGTGAGCAGTTCTTC. It codes for CASKGASGLSGEQFF. The J gene is TRBJ2-1, the V gene TRBV2; tentatively, D is TRBD2 (8 bases). The CDR3 is made up of 15 amino acids. Germline CDR1 SNHLY, CDR2 FYNNEI. Trimming removed 7 bases from V and 9 bases from J, with 22 bases in between.

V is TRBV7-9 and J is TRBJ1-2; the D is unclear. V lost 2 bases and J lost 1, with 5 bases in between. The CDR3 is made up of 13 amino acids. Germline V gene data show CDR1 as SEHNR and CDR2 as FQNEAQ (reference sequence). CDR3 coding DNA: TGTGCCAGCAGCTTACAGGTTAACTATGGCTACACCTTC. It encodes CASSLQVNYGYTF.

The CDR3 here is CAWNRLAAYNEQFF. CDR3 DNA sequence: TGTGCCTGGAATAGACTAGCGGCTTACAATGAGCAGTTCTTC. J is TRBJ2-1 and V is TRBV30; 9 nucleotides agree with TRBD2. The germline V gene has CDR1 GTSNPN and CDR2 SVGIG (reference sequence). With V trimmed by 4 bases and J by 4 bases, 5 bases remained unmatched. This CDR3 is built from 14 residues.

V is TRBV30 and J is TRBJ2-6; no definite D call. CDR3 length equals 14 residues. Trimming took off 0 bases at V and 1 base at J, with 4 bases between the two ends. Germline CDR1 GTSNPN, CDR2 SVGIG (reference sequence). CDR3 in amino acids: CAWSVGSGANVLTF. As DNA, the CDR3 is TGTGCCTGGAGTGTCGGGTCTGGGGCCAACGTCCTGACTTTC.

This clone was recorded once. Here the CDR3 DNA reads TGTGCCAGCAGTTCGTTCGGGACAGAGACCTACGAGCAGTACTTC. Translating it yields CASSSFGTETYEQYF. V usage is TRBV27 and J usage is TRBJ2-7, with 7 bases that match TRBD1. The ends lost 4 bases at V and 2 bases at J; junction bases unmatched: 8. The V gene's germline CDR1 is MNHEY and CDR2 SMNVEV (reference sequence). The CDR3 consists of 15 residues.

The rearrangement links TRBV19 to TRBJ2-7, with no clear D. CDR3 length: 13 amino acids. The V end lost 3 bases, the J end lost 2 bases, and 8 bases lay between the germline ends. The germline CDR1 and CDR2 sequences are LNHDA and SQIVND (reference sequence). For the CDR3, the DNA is TGTGCCAGTAGTATGGGCAGCACCTACGAGCAGTACTTC. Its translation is CASSMGSTYEQYF.

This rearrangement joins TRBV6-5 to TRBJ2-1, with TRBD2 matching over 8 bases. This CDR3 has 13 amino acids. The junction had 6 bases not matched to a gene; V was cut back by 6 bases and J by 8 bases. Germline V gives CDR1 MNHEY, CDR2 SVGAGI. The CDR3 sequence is CASSPLGLDEQFF. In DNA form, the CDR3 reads TGTGCCAGCAGCCCCCTGGGACTAGATGAGCAGTTCTTC.

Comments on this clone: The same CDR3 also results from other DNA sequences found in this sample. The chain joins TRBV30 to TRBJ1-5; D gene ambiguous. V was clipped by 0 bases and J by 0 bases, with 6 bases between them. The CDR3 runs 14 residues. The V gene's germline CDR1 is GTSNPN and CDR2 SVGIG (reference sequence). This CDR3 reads CAWSVGGSNQPQHF. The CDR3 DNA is TGTGCCTGGAGTGTTGGCGGTAGCAATCAGCCCCAGCATTTT.

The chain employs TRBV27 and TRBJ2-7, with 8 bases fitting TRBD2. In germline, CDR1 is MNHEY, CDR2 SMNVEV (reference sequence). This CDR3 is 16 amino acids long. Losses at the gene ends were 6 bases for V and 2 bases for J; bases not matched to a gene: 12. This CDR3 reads CASRKTGTRVPYEQYF. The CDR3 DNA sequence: TGTGCCAGCAGGAAAACCGGGACTAGGGTTCCCTACGAGCAGTACTTC.

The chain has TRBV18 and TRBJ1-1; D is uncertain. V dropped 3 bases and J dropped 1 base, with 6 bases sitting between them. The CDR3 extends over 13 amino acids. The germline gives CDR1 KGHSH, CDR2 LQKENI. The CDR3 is CASSPTRNTEAFF. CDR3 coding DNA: TGTGCCAGCTCACCTACAAGGAACACTGAAGCTTTCTTT.